The clone carrying this TCR beta chain occurred many times. This entry belongs to a study of T cells after yellow fever vaccination. Each CDR3 protein gets one entry after TCRdb re-called the 5' RACE reads with MiXCR. Here the sample spans some 250,000 distinct CDR3 sequences, over 3% being singletons. V gave up 4 bases and J gave up 6 bases, with 15 bases separating them. The CDR3 sequence is 15 residues long. In germline, CDR1 is MNHEY, CDR2 SVGEGT. Material: PBMCs, obtained 15 days after the yellow fever booster vaccination. This chain uses TRBV6-2 or TRBV6-3 with TRBJ2-2; D is perhaps TRBD1 (6 bases). The sequence was collected from a man younger than 35 who received the YFV17D yellow fever vaccine. The CDR3 is CASSSKPYRAGELFF. CDR3 sequence (DNA): TGTGCCAGCAGTTCCAAACCCTACAGGGCCGGGGAGCTGTTTTTT.